This T cell receptor beta chain was identified during a study of control samples from healthy donors and cancer patients. The CDR3 is made up of 19 amino acids. V was cut by 0 bases and J by 6 bases, with 26 bases left in between. CDR1 is MGHRA and CDR2 is YSYEKL in the germline V gene. Profiling relied on immunoSEQ multiplex PCR, and the TCRdb table lists in-frame clones only, not all of them. This sample has approximately 100,000 clones, with around 82% found just once. This receptor was obtained from a man aged 60-69 years in good health. The chain couples TRBV4-1 to TRBJ1-1; tentatively, D is TRBD1 (5 bases). The specimen sequenced was blood. As DNA, the CDR3 is TGCGCCAGCAGCCAAGAATTTGGGGGAATAAGCGGCTACTCCGCTGAAGCTTTCTTT. Its translation is CASSQEFGGISGYSAEAFF.